The text below deals with one T cell receptor beta chain. What antigen it recognizes has not been identified. A much larger clone differs by one base, so this may be a read error. TRIzol reagent was used to extract blood RNA from unsorted whole blood, while the DNeasy Blood & Tissue kit provided the germline DNA. At the time of sampling, the patients had chronic HBV infection and had not received any treatment. About 4 milliliters of peripheral blood were collected into K2EDTA tubes before surgery. Trimming takes 9 bases from V and 9 bases from J, and the germline ends sit 18 bases apart. The CDR3 spans 13 residues, from the cysteine through the phenylalanine. Only the CDR3 portion is preserved as DNA: 39 bases, with reading frame beginning at the first base. Looking up the germline V gene (reference sequence) yields CDR1 MNHNY and CDR2 SVGAGI. Starting from 450 to 500 ng total RNA, TCRbeta-specific cDNA was produced by reverse transcription with a constant-region primer and ProtoScript II reverse transcriptase. Three nested multiplex PCR rounds, following a slightly modified ARM-PCR procedure, were used to build the TCRbeta libraries. Each of the first two PCR rounds ran for about 10 cycles using multiplex TRBV1-TRBV30 forward primers together with a Cbeta reverse primer. A final 25-cycle PCR with Deep VentR polymerase added sample barcodes and Illumina adapters. Amplicons of 200-500 bp were gel-purified with a QIAquick gel extraction kit before sequencing. TCRbeta amplicons were sequenced on an Illumina HiSeq 2500 with 250-bp paired-end reads. On the study's bioinformatics: Quality trimming of reads was performed with Trimmomatic v0.33, and paired reads were merged with FLASH v1.2.11 so that full CDR3 sequences could be recovered. V, D and J germline segments were assigned to the rearranged TCRbeta sequences using MiGEC v1.2.1b. VDJtools v1.0.0 computed clonotype statistics and Shannon-Wiener diversity indices. Except for diversity analysis, only each sample's 250 most abundant clonotypes were used in subsequent analyses to reduce sampling bias. TCRdb reprocessed the public reads (quality trimming at Q25 with fastp, clone calling with MiXCR) and kept in-frame beta chains. For every CDR3 protein sequence, its rows merge into one entry that carries the most common genes and DNA. TCRdb's processing, not the authors', yielded these V and J calls. The sample includes 300,000 to 350,000 distinct CDR3 sequences, with around 60% observed a single time. 5% to 6.5% of the sample is held by the ten biggest clonotypes.

These data belong to a study of tumor-infiltrating lymphocytes in primary liver carcinoma (dated by TCRdb to about 2017). General notes on the study: Between November 2015 and March 2016, about 5 patients in China with histopathologically diagnosed primary liver carcinoma had their tumors surgically resected. A total of around 35 specimens from 5 patients went through TCRbeta repertoire sequencing, namely 25 tumor regions, 5 adjacent noncancerous liver tissues and 5 peripheral blood samples. Tumors of the five patients were stage T1-T3 N0M0 with maximum diameters of 4.2 to 10 cm. Reproducibility between technical replicate repertoires was high, with correlation coefficients above 0.95 and mean shared-clone rates about 0.89. For each liver tumor, the study sampled five regions along with adjacent normal tissue and blood, and applied TCRbeta repertoire sequencing, expression microarrays and whole-exome sequencing. Each sample produced roughly 3.65 to 8 million productive TCRbeta reads, and read depth showed no significant difference between tissue types. Of the five patients, three men and two women aged 30 to 69 years, four had hepatocellular carcinoma and one had combined HCC and intrahepatic cholangiocarcinoma.

The study at large found these results: Repertoire overlap was higher between tumor regions (mean around 36%) than tumor-adjacent (17%) or tumor-blood (about 14%) pairs, consistent with antigen-driven expansion. Only the TCR beta chain was sequenced, which likely underestimates true repertoire diversity because unpaired alpha chains were not captured. A significantly larger repertoire fraction was made up by the top 250 clones in tumors than in blood (p = 0.039). The study included only five or six patients, and the authors note findings should be validated in a larger study. Bulk unsorted samples precluded comparing CD4+ and CD8+ T cell repertoires.

This receptor chain uses TRBV6-6 and TRBJ2-1, with the D segment identity uncertain. The sequenced sample consisted of peripheral blood. The origin of this receptor is a man aged 35-49 years with primary liver carcinoma and hepatitis B virus infection. The nucleotide sequence reads TGTGCCAGAAGCCTGGACCCCCTCGGTGAGCAGTTCTTC. Its protein reads: CARSLDPLGEQFF.